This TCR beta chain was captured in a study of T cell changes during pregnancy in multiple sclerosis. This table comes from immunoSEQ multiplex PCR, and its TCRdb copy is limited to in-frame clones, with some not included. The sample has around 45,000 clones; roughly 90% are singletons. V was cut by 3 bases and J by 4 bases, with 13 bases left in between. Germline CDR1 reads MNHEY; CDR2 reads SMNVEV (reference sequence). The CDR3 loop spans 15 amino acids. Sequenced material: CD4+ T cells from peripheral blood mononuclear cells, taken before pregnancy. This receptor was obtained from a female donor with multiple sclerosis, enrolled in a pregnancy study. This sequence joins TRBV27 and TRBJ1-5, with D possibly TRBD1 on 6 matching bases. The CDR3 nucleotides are TGTGCCAGCAGTTTGGGCAGGGGAGAAAATCAGCCCCAGCATTTT. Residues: CASSLGRGENQPQHF.